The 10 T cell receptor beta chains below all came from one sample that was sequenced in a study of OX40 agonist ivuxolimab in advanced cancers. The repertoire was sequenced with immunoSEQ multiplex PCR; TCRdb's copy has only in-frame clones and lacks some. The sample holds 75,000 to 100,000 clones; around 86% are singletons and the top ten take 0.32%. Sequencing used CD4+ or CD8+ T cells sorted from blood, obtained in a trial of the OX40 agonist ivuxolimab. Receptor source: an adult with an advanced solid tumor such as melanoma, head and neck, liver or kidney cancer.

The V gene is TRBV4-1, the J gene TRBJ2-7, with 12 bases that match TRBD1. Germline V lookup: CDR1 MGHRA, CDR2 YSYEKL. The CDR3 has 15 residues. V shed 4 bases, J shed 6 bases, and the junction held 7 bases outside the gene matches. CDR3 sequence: CASSRTGTGGAEQYV. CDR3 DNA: TGCGCCAGCAGCCGGACCGGGACAGGGGGCGCCGAGCAGTACGTC.

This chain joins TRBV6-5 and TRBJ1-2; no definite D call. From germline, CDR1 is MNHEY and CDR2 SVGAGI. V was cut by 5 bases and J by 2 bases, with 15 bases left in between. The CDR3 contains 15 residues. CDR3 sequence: CASSRTTPRNYGYTF. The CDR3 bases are TGTGCCAGCAGTCGCACCACCCCCAGAAACTATGGCTACACCTTC.

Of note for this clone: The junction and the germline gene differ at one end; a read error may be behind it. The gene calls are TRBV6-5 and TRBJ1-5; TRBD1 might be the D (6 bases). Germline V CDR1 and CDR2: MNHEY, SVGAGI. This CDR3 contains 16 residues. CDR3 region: CASTYWTDNSNQPQHF. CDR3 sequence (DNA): TGTGCCAGCACTTACTGGACAGACAATAGCAATCAGCCCCAGCATTTT.

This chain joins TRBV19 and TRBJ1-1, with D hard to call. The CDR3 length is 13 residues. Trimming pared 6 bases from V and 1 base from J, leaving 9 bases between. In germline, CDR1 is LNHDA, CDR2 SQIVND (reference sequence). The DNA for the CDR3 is TGTGCCAGTAGGACGGTTGAGAACACTGAAGCTTTCTTT. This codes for CASRTVENTEAFF.

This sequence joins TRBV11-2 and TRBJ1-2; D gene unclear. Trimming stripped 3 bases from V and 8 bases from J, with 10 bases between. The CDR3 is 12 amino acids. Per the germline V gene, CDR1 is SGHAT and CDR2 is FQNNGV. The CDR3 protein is CASSFGRTGYTF. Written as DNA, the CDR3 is TGTGCCAGCAGCTTTGGGAGAACAGGCTACACCTTC.

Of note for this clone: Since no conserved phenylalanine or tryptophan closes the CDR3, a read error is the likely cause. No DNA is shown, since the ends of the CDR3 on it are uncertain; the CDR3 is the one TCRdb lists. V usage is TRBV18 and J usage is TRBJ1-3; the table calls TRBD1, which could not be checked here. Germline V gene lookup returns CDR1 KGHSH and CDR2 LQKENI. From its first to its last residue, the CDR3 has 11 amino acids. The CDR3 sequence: CASSRQGSLCV.

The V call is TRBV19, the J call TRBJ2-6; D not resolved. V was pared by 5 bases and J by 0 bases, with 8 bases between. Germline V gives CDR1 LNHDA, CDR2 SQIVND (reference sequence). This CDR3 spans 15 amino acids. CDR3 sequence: CASSAMSSGANVLTF. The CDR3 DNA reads TGTGCCAGTAGTGCGATGAGCTCTGGGGCCAACGTCCTGACTTTC.

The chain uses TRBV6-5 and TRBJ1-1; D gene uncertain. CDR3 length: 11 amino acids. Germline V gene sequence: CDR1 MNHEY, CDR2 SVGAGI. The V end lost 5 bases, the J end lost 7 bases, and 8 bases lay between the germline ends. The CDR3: CASSTIDEAFF. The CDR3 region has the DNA TGTGCCAGCAGTACTATCGATGAAGCTTTCTTT.

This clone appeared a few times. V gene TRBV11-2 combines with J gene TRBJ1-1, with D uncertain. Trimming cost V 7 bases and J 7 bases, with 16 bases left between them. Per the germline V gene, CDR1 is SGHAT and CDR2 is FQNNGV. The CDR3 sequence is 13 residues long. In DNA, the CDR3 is TGTGCCAGCAACTCAAAGAGGGCCTTTGAAGCTTTCTTT. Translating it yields CASNSKRAFEAFF.

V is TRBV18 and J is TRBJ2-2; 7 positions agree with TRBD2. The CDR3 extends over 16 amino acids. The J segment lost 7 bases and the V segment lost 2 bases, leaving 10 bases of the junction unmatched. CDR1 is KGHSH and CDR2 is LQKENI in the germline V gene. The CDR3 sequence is CASSPIMAGENGELFF. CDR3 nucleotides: TGTGCCAGCTCACCAATAATGGCGGGAGAAAACGGGGAGCTGTTTTTT. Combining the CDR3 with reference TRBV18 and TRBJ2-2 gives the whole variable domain NAGVMQNPRHLVRRRGQEARLRCSPMKGHSHVYWYRQLPEEGLKFMVYLQKENIIDESGMPKERFSAEFPKEGPSILRIQQVVRGDSAAYFCASSPIMAGENGELFFGEGSRLTVL.